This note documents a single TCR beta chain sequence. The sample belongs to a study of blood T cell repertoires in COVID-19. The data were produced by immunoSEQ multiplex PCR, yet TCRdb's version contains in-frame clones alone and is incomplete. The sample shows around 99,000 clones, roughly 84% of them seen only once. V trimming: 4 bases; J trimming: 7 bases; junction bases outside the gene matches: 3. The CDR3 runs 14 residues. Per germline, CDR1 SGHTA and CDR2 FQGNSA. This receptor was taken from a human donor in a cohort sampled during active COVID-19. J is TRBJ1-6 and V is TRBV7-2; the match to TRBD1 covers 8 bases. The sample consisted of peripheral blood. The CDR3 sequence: CASSSGQGNSPLHF. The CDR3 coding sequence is TGTGCCAGCAGCTCAGGACAGGGAAATTCACCCCTCCACTTT.